Included here is one TCR beta chain sequence, with context. No antigen is known for it. This sample is part of a study of T-cell memory formation after mild COVID-19. Germline CDR1 reads LNHDA; CDR2 reads SQIVND (reference sequence). V trimming: 0 bases; J trimming: 4 bases; junction bases outside the gene matches: 3. There are 16 residues in the CDR3. TCRdb reprocessed the 5' RACE reads with MiXCR, giving one entry per CDR3 protein. The sample has about 110,000 distinct CDR3 sequences, approximately 15% seen once. Overall study findings and caveats: CD4+ contracting clones lay mainly in CM and EM, CD8+ ones in EMRA. Pre-infection memory harbored some responding clones, suggesting cross-reactive memory joined.

The receptor was derived from an adult woman who had mild COVID-19 (a few samples of this study predate the infection). Cell type and time point are not known. The chain recombines TRBV19 with TRBJ2-1, with 10 bases matching TRBD2. The sample consisted of PBMCs or a T cell subset sorted from them (not recorded which). CDR3 loop: CASSIDQLAGYNEQFF. CDR3 DNA sequence: TGTGCCAGTAGTATAGATCAACTAGCGGGGTACAATGAGCAGTTCTTC. Full variable domain (rest looked up from reference TRBV19 and TRBJ2-1): DGGITQSPKYLFRKEGQNVTLSCEQNLNHDAMYWYRQDPGQGLRLIYYSQIVNDFQKGDIAEGYSVSREKKESFPLTVTSAQKNPTAFYLCASSIDQLAGYNEQFFGPGTRLTVL.